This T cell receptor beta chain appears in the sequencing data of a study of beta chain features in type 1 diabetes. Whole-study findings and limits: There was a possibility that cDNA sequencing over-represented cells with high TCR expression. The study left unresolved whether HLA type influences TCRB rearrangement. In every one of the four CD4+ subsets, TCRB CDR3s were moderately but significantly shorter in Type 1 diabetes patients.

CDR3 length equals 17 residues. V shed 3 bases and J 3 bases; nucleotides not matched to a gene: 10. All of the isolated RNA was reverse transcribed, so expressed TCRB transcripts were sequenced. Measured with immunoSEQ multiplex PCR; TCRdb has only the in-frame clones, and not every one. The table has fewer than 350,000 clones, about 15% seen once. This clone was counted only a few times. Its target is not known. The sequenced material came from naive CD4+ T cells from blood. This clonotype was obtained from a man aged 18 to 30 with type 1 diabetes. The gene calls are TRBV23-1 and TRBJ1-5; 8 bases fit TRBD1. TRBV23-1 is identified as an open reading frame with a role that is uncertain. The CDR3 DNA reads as TGCGCCAGCAGTCAGCCTTCAACAGGGGGTGACAATCAGCCCCAGCATTTT. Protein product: CASSQPSTGGDNQPQHF.